This passage covers 12 T cell receptor beta chains from one sample sequenced in a study of blood T cell repertoires in COVID-19. This table comes from immunoSEQ multiplex PCR, and its TCRdb copy is limited to in-frame clones, with some not included. The sample records around 150,000 clones, approximately 80% being singletons. Input material: PBMCs or T cells enriched from blood (not recorded which). The receptor source for this set is a woman between 55 and 75 years old who had recovered from COVID-19.

The V and J genes are TRBV27 and TRBJ2-1; 11 bases align to TRBD2. CDR1 is MNHEY and CDR2 is SMNVEV in the germline V gene (reference sequence). The CDR3 runs 14 residues. V dropped 10 bases and J dropped 5; count of bases not matched to a gene: 7. CDR3 residues: CATTLAGGHNEQFF. The CDR3 nucleotides read TGTGCCACCACTCTAGCGGGGGGACACAATGAGCAGTTCTTC.

This rearrangement joins TRBV7-2 to TRBJ2-7; perhaps TRBD2 as D (6 bases). The germline CDR1 and CDR2 sequences are SGHTA and FQGNSA. This CDR3 has 13 amino acids. Trimming removed 4 bases from V and 3 bases from J, with 10 bases in between. CDR3 sequence reads: CASSYGRNYEQYF. The DNA for the CDR3 is TGTGCCAGCAGCTATGGGAGGAACTACGAGCAGTACTTC. The full variable domain, rest sourced from reference TRBV7-2 and TRBJ2-7, is GAGVSQSPSNKVTEKGKDVELRCDPISGHTALYWYRQSLGQGLEFLIYFQGNSAPDKSGLPSDRFSAERTGGSVSTLTIQRTQQEDSAVYLCASSYGRNYEQYFGPGTRLTVT.

The chain combines TRBV4-1 with TRBJ2-5; TRBD1 might be the D (6 bases). The V gene's germline CDR1 is MGHRA and CDR2 YSYEKL. This CDR3 comprises 17 residues. V lost 0 bases and J 5 bases, leaving 19 bases between the germline ends. The CDR3 DNA reads TGCGCCAGCAGCCAAGATCTAGGGGCAGGGGTTCGGGAGACCCAGTACTTC. This gives the protein CASSQDLGAGVRETQYF.

This chain links TRBV2 with TRBJ2-7, with a weak D call TRBD2 (5 bases). The length of the CDR3 is 13 residues. Per germline, CDR1 SNHLY and CDR2 FYNNEI. Trimming pared 7 bases from V and 7 bases from J, leaving 17 bases between. The CDR3 DNA reads as TGTGCCAGCAACCGACTACTCTCGGGGGAGCAGTACTTC. Translation gives CASNRLLSGEQYF.

The chain carries TRBV7-2 and TRBJ2-5; TRBD2 matches 7 bases. Germline V gives CDR1 SGHTA, CDR2 FQGNSA. The CDR3 length is 14 residues. The junction had 6 bases not matched to a gene; V was cut back by 7 bases and J by 1 base. CDR3 sequence (DNA): TGTGCCAGCACCATGCGGGGGTCCCAAGAGACCCAGTACTTC. Its protein is CASTMRGSQETQYF.

The J gene is TRBJ1-6, the V gene TRBV3-1 (or the pseudogene TRBV3-2); no clear D gene. This CDR3 has 12 amino acids. Germline CDR1 and CDR2: LGHDT and YNNKEL (reference sequence). The V and J ends lost 4 bases and 13 bases respectively, with 11 bases between them. CDR3 protein: CASSLYNTPLHF. The CDR3 DNA is TGTGCCAGCAGCCTATATAACACCCCCCTCCACTTT.

The chain combines TRBV9 with TRBJ1-3; D is ambiguous. V was clipped by 0 bases and J by 0 bases, with 7 bases between them. Germline V gives CDR1 SGDLS, CDR2 YYNGEE. CDR3 size: 15 residues. The CDR3 loop is CASSVGPFSGNTIYF. The CDR3 DNA reads as TGTGCCAGCAGCGTAGGTCCCTTCTCTGGAAACACCATATATTTT.

This clone was observed a few times. The CDR3 nucleotides are TGTGCCAGCAGCAAGGGGACTAGCACCCACAATGAGCAGTTCTTC. The encoded protein is CASSKGTSTHNEQFF. The rearrangement links TRBV7-3 to TRBJ2-1; 9 positions agree with TRBD2. Germline V gene lookup returns CDR1 SGHTA and CDR2 FQGTGA. Trimming cost V 5 bases and J 5 bases; bases outside gene matches: 7. CDR3 length equals 15 residues.

The chain employs TRBV28 and TRBJ1-1, with D possibly being TRBD1 (5 bases). This CDR3 spans 14 amino acids. V was clipped by 4 bases and J by 1 base, with 10 bases between them. Per germline, CDR1 MDHEN and CDR2 SYDVKM. The CDR3 sequence is CASSSGTANTEAFF. DNA of the CDR3: TGTGCCAGCAGTTCCGGGACTGCGAACACTGAAGCTTTCTTT.

As to this clone: An end of the junction does not agree with germline; a read error may underlie this. The J gene is TRBJ2-5, the V gene TRBV7-2, with no clear D. In germline, CDR1 is SGHTA, CDR2 FQGNSA. The CDR3 contains 11 residues. The CDR3 loop is CASSNQYAADF. The CDR3 DNA reads as TGTGCCAGCAGCAATCAATACGCGGCGGACTTC.

V is TRBV6-5 and J is TRBJ2-7; the D is unclear. V lost 6 bases, J lost 6 bases, and 9 bases lay in between. Germline assignment: CDR1 MNHEY and CDR2 SVGAGI. The CDR3 totals 11 residues. CDR3 bases: TGTGCCAGCAGCTTGAGTGGCGAGCAGTACTTC. Amino acid sequence: CASSLSGEQYF.

The chain carries TRBV19 and TRBJ1-2; D uncertain. Germline loops: CDR1 LNHDA, CDR2 SQIVND (reference sequence). The CDR3 totals 14 residues. V lost 3 bases and J lost 2, with 10 bases in between. The CDR3: CASSIGGWNYGYTF. As DNA, the CDR3 is TGTGCCAGTAGTATCGGCGGATGGAACTATGGCTACACCTTC. Complete variable domain (other parts from reference TRBV19 and TRBJ1-2): DGGITQSPKYLFRKEGQNVTLSCEQNLNHDAMYWYRQDPGQGLRLIYYSQIVNDFQKGDIAEGYSVSREKKESFPLTVTSAQKNPTAFYLCASSIGGWNYGYTFGSGTRLTVV.